Given below is one T cell receptor (beta chain) in context. Its antigen is unidentified. Profiling relied on immunoSEQ multiplex PCR, and the TCRdb table lists in-frame clones only, not all of them. The table has about 56,000 clones, nearly 90% seen once; the top ten hold approximately 15%. Trimming removed 1 base at V and 6 bases at J, with 12 bases between. This CDR3 contains 15 residues. Germline CDR1 is LNHNV and CDR2 is YYDKDF (reference sequence). The record originates from a study of cytomegalovirus exposure and HLA in healthy donors. Overall study context: The roughly 700 first-cohort repertoires shared a platform with the 130 or so validation repertoires, as reported in a later analysis.

Study outcomes and limitations: Cytomegalovirus association was listed for about 150 TCR beta chains.

This chain connects TRBV15 to TRBJ2-2; D is possibly TRBD2 (5 bases). This sequence was found in a woman under 30 in good health and CMV-seronegative. Sequenced input: PBMCs. This CDR3 reads CATSRGSGVSGELFF. CDR3 DNA sequence: TGTGCCACCAGCAGAGGATCCGGGGTCTCCGGGGAGCTGTTTTTT.